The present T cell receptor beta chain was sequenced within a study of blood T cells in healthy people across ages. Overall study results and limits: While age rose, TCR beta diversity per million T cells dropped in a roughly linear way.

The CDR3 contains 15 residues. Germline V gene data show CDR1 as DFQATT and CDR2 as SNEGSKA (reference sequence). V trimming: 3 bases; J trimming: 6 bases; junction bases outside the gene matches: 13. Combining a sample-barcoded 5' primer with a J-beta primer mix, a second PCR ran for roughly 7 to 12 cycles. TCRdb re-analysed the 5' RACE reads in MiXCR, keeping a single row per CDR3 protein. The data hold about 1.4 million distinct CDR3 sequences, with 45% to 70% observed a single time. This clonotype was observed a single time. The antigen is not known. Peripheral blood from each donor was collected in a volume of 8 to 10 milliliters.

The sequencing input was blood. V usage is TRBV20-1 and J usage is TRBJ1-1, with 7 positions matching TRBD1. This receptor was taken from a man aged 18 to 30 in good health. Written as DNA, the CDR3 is TGCAGTGCTAGGGTCCCTCCGACAGGGAAGGCTGAAGCTTTCTTT. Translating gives CSARVPPTGKAEAFF.